The 26 T cell receptor beta chains given below trace back to one sample, sequenced in a study of blood T cell repertoires in COVID-19 (dated by TCRdb to about 2020). The method behind the library was the immunoSEQ multiplex PCR assay. The immuneACCESS repertoire file appears here via TCRdb, limited to in-frame rearrangements. These files lack a portion of the clones; in checked studies, under half of the deficit traces to unresolved V genes, and the cause of the others is not known. This sample is represented by roughly 150,000 clones; around four fifths of them were singletons. Clones ranked in the top ten supply 6.2% of the sample. The specimen sequenced was PBMCs or T cells enriched from blood (not recorded which). The receptors originated from a woman in her thirties or forties who had recovered from COVID-19.

The chain uses TRBV11-2 and TRBJ2-7, with a tentative D call TRBD1 (5 bases). CDR3 length: 14 amino acids. Trimming removed 1 base from V and 5 bases from J, with 12 bases in between. The germline CDR1 and CDR2 sequences are SGHAT and FQNNGV. CDR3 protein: CASSLAGISDEQYF. CDR3 in DNA: TGTGCCAGCAGCTTAGCAGGGATCTCGGACGAGCAGTACTTC.

This clone was detected only once. The rearrangement links TRBV3-1 (or the pseudogene TRBV3-2) to TRBJ1-6; TRBD1 aligns across 8 bases. The trim removed 6 bases at V and 7 bases at J, leaving 8 bases unmatched. In germline, CDR1 is LGHDT, CDR2 YNNKEL (reference sequence). The CDR3 is 15 residues long. The CDR3 loop reads CASRPGQVVNSPLHF. The CDR3 DNA reads TGTGCCAGCAGACCGGGACAGGTAGTGAATTCACCCCTCCACTTT.

This chain connects TRBV19 to TRBJ2-7; weak D call: TRBD2 (7 bases). With 4 bases removed from V and 3 bases from J, the gap between germline ends came to 19 bases. This CDR3 has 16 amino acids. Germline lookup yields CDR1 LNHDA and CDR2 SQIVND (reference sequence). The CDR3 coding sequence is TGTGCCAGTAGTACGGTACACCGGGGGGCGGACTACGAGCAGTACTTC. Translation: CASSTVHRGADYEQYF.

In nucleotides, the CDR3 is TGTGCCTGGAGGCCGGGACTAGCGATAGAGACCCAGTACTTC. Translating gives CAWRPGLAIETQYF. The gene calls are TRBV30 and TRBJ2-5, with TRBD2 matching over 10 bases. This CDR3 comprises 14 residues. Germline V gene sequence: CDR1 GTSNPN, CDR2 SVGIG (reference sequence). V was pared by 3 bases and J by 4 bases, with 5 bases of the junction left unmatched. The variable domain in full, with the rest retrieved from reference TRBV30 and TRBJ2-5, is SQTIHQWPATLVQPVGSPLSLECTVEGTSNPNLYWYRQAAGRGLQLLFYSVGIGQISSEVPQNLSASRPQDRQFILSSKKLLLSDSGFYLCAWRPGLAIETQYFGPGTRLLVL.

V and J are TRBV5-5 and TRBJ1-3; D may be TRBD1 (5 bases). The germline V gene has CDR1 SGHKS and CDR2 YYEKEE (reference sequence). The CDR3 is 16 amino acids. The V end lost 1 base, the J end lost 0 bases, and 11 bases lay between the germline ends. This chain's CDR3 is CASSLMLRDSGNTIYF. CDR3 nucleotide sequence: TGTGCCAGCAGCTTGATGCTCAGGGACTCTGGAAACACCATATATTTT.

The chain carries TRBV3-1 (or the pseudogene TRBV3-2) and TRBJ1-5; 9 bases are shared with TRBD1. The length of the CDR3 is 15 residues. The ends lost 4 bases at V and 7 bases at J; junction bases unmatched: 8. Germline V gene data show CDR1 as LGHDT and CDR2 as YNNKEL (reference sequence). The CDR3 loop is CASSPDRGILQPQHF. CDR3 DNA: TGTGCCAGCAGCCCGGACAGGGGAATCCTCCAGCCCCAGCATTTT.

The rearrangement links TRBV12-3 or TRBV12-4 to TRBJ1-1; D unclear. CDR3 length equals 12 residues. Trimming took 6 bases from V and 4 from J, leaving 9 bases between them. The CDR3 sequence is CASSLTSTEAFF. CDR3 DNA: TGTGCCAGCAGCCTAACGAGCACTGAAGCTTTCTTT.

This rearrangement joins TRBV5-6 to TRBJ1-2, with D unresolved. The CDR3 extends over 13 amino acids. Looked up from germline, CDR1 is SGHDT and CDR2 is YYEEEE. V was pared by 2 bases and J by 2 bases, with 7 bases between. CDR3 sequence reads: CASSFPGNYGYTF. CDR3 nucleotides: TGTGCCAGCAGCTTCCCCGGGAACTATGGCTACACCTTC.

This chain connects TRBV15 to TRBJ2-1; no firm D call. Germline V CDR1 and CDR2: LNHNV, YYDKDF (reference sequence). V shed 0 bases and J shed 5 bases, with 8 bases lying between them. This CDR3 has 14 residues. CDR3 sequence: CATSREETNNEQFF. CDR3 bases: TGTGCCACCAGCAGAGAAGAAACTAACAATGAGCAGTTCTTC.

The rearrangement joins TRBV5-8 to TRBJ1-2; TRBD1 matches 8 bases. CDR1 is SGHTS and CDR2 is YDEGEE in the germline V gene. V shed 3 bases and J 4 bases; nucleotides not matched to a gene: 5. The CDR3 covers 14 residues. The CDR3 bases are TGTGCCAGCAGCTCTTGGACAGGGACCTATGGCTACACCTTC. Amino acid sequence: CASSSWTGTYGYTF.

V and J are TRBV19 and TRBJ2-7; D gene unclear. The germline CDR1 and CDR2 sequences are LNHDA and SQIVND (reference sequence). The length of the CDR3 is 12 residues. V dropped 4 bases and J dropped 2 bases, with 6 bases sitting between them. CDR3 in amino acids: CASSTSAYEQYF. The CDR3 coding sequence is TGTGCCAGTAGTACCAGCGCCTACGAGCAGTACTTC.

The genes are TRBV15 and TRBJ2-3; TRBD1 agrees at 10 bases. This CDR3 comprises 15 residues. V gave up 1 base and J gave up 7 bases; unmatched junction bases: 5. Germline V gene lookup returns CDR1 LNHNV and CDR2 YYDKDF (reference sequence). CDR3 sequence (DNA): TGTGCCACCAGCAGAGTCGGGACAGGGGTTAATACGCAGTATTTT. It encodes CATSRVGTGVNTQYF.

The chain is built from TRBV19 and TRBJ1-5; 7 bases match TRBD1. Trimming removed 10 bases from V and 3 bases from J; junction bases left unmatched: 12. The CDR3 covers 15 residues. In germline, CDR1 is LNHDA, CDR2 SQIVND (reference sequence). The DNA of the CDR3 is TGTGCCACCGCAGGGGGGTCCTCACCCAATCAGCCCCAGCATTTT. It specifies CATAGGSSPNQPQHF.

Only a few counts were recorded for this clone. V usage is TRBV7-2 and J usage is TRBJ1-4; D remains ambiguous. V lost 5 bases and J 7 bases, leaving 11 bases between the germline ends. Germline CDR1 SGHTA, CDR2 FQGNSA. The CDR3 runs to 13 residues. This CDR3 is CASSPTVGEKLFF. The CDR3 DNA reads as TGTGCCAGCAGCCCCACAGTGGGTGAAAAACTGTTTTTT.

This sequence joins TRBV9 and TRBJ2-1, with D unresolved. V lost 3 bases to trimming and J lost 0 bases, with 10 bases between them. The CDR3 contains 15 residues. In germline, CDR1 is SGDLS, CDR2 YYNGEE. CDR3 region: CASSAILSSYNEQFF. The CDR3 DNA sequence: TGTGCCAGCAGCGCAATACTTAGCTCCTACAATGAGCAGTTCTTC.

The chain combines TRBV5-1 with TRBJ1-1, with D perhaps TRBD1 (5 bases). The CDR3 covers 13 residues. Trimming stripped 8 bases from V and 7 bases from J, with 18 bases between. From germline, CDR1 is SGHRS and CDR2 YFSETQ. The CDR3 loop is CASSPGPEGEAFF. In DNA form, the CDR3 reads TGCGCCAGTTCGCCAGGGCCGGAGGGTGAAGCTTTCTTT.

The table lists this clone with a count of one. The chain combines TRBV6-5 with TRBJ2-1, with 12 bases fitting TRBD2. The germline gives CDR1 MNHEY, CDR2 SVGAGI. Trimming cost V 6 bases and J 8 bases; bases outside gene matches: 8. The CDR3 covers 15 residues. The CDR3 region has the DNA TGTGCCAGCAGCCTCCTAGCGGGAGGGTGGGATGAGCAGTTCTTC. Translated: CASSLLAGGWDEQFF.

The V call is TRBV2, the J call TRBJ2-1, with 9 bases aligning to TRBD2. The V gene's germline CDR1 is SNHLY and CDR2 FYNNEI. The CDR3 runs to 14 residues. The V gene end was trimmed by 10 bases and the J gene end by 8 bases; junction bases not matched to a gene: 12. CDR3 sequence: CATARGGRADEQFF. Written as DNA, the CDR3 is TGTGCCACCGCCCGAGGCGGGAGGGCCGATGAGCAGTTCTTC.

At least ten counts were recorded for this clone. This chain joins TRBV6-1 and TRBJ2-3, with D tentatively TRBD2 (7 bases). The CDR3 runs 15 residues. The germline V gene encodes CDR1 MNHNS and CDR2 SASEGT. Trimming pared 1 base from V and 4 bases from J, leaving 12 bases between. CDR3 sequence: CASSEVGGGPDTQYF. The DNA for the CDR3 is TGTGCCAGCAGTGAAGTTGGGGGGGGGCCAGATACGCAGTATTTT.

The chain links TRBV6-5 to TRBJ2-1; TRBD2 agrees at 8 bases. After removal of 5 bases from V and 4 bases from J, the junction contained 7 bases not matched to a gene. There are 15 residues in the CDR3. Germline CDR1 and CDR2: MNHEY and SVGAGI. CDR3 coding DNA: TGTGCCAGCAGTCAGGTCGAGCGGGGGTACAATGAGCAGTTCTTC. Translating it yields CASSQVERGYNEQFF.

This sequence joins TRBV2 and TRBJ2-7, with 12 bases lining up with TRBD2. The V and J ends lost 5 bases and 1 base, in that order; junction bases with no gene match: 6. This CDR3 comprises 16 residues. Germline V gene lookup returns CDR1 SNHLY and CDR2 FYNNEI. This CDR3 reads CASSSSSGGVSYEQYF. The CDR3 coding sequence is TGTGCCAGCAGTTCCTCTAGCGGGGGGGTTTCCTACGAGCAGTACTTC.

The CDR3 nucleotides read TGTGCCAGTTCGCGCGTGTTCCGAGGCAACGAAAAACTGTTTTTT. Residues: CASSRVFRGNEKLFF. The V call is TRBV28, the J call TRBJ1-4; the D is unclear. Germline values: CDR1 MDHEN, CDR2 SYDVKM. V lost 9 bases, J lost 8 bases, and 22 bases lay in between. This CDR3 is built from 15 residues.

CDR3 nucleotide sequence: TGCAGCGTTGAAGACGACAGGGGTCTCGACGGGGAGCTGTTTTTT. Residues: CSVEDDRGLDGELFF. The chain is built from TRBV29-1 and TRBJ2-2, with TRBD1 matching over 8 bases. In germline, CDR1 is SQVTM, CDR2 ANQGSEA. The CDR3 is 15 amino acids. Trimming cost V 0 bases and J 7 bases; bases outside gene matches: 7.

The rearrangement links TRBV5-8 to TRBJ2-3; D is perhaps TRBD1 (5 bases). The CDR3 loop spans 17 amino acids. Germline CDR1 is SGHTS and CDR2 is YDEGEE. Deletions cut 1 base from V and 1 base from J, with 16 bases between. CDR3 nucleotides: TGTGCCAGCAGCTTGTGGCAGGGTCGTAGAGGCACAGATACGCAGTATTTT. This sequence encodes CASSLWQGRRGTDTQYF.

The chain recombines TRBV27 with TRBJ2-2; TRBD1 matches at 7 bases. The junction had 12 bases not matched to a gene; V was cut back by 7 bases and J by 4 bases. The CDR3 extends over 16 amino acids. The germline gives CDR1 MNHEY, CDR2 SMNVEV (reference sequence). CDR3 DNA sequence: TGTGCCAGCACCTCACCGGGACAGCTAGCCACCGGGGAGCTGTTTTTT. Translated, it gives CASTSPGQLATGELFF.

CDR3: CASSTSGANNEQFF. In nucleotides, the CDR3 is TGTGCCAGCAGCACCAGTGGGGCTAACAATGAGCAGTTCTTC. The chain carries TRBV7-6 and TRBJ2-1; D is possibly TRBD1 (5 bases). Germline lookup yields CDR1 SGHVS and CDR2 FNYEAQ. Trimming removed 5 bases from V and 5 bases from J, with 13 bases in between. CDR3 length equals 14 residues.